Each of the 26 T cell receptor beta chains below was sequenced from the same sample in a study of regulatory T cells in long-lasting Graves disease. Time point denoted: newly diagnosed GD, antithyroid drugs for less than 3 months. Construction of the TCR library relied on RNA isolated from PBMCs. With iRepertoire HTBI primers and Arm-PCR of CDR3 regions, TCR beta libraries were built. TCRdb re-analysed the multiplex PCR reads in MiXCR, keeping a single row per CDR3 protein. The data show around 240,000 distinct CDR3 sequences, about 17% seen once. This sample also belongs to another study, concerning T cells in Graves' hyperthyroidism and ophthalmopathy.

Sequencing was performed on peripheral blood mononuclear cells (PBMCs), taken at new diagnosis, from a patient treated with antithyroid drugs. The receptors derive from a woman aged 25 to 39 with Graves disease.

Many counts were recorded for this clonotype. The rearrangement uses TRBV5-1 and TRBJ2-7; D may correspond to TRBD1 or TRBD2 (6 bases each). The ends were cut back, 0 bases at V and 0 bases at J, with 13 bases in the middle. CDR3 length: 16 residues. Germline V gene lookup returns CDR1 SGHRS and CDR2 YFSETQ. CDR3 in amino acids: CASSLGPGASSYEQYF. The DNA of the CDR3 is TGCGCCAGCAGCTTGGGGCCGGGGGCTAGCTCCTACGAGCAGTACTTC.

This clonotype showed up many times. This chain joins TRBV20-1 and TRBJ1-1, with 10 bases that match TRBD1. The CDR3 covers 14 residues. Germline V lookup: CDR1 DFQATT, CDR2 SNEGSKA (reference sequence). V was clipped by 0 bases and J by 7 bases; unmatched bases: 5. CDR3: CSAREDRGFVEAFF. Written as DNA, the CDR3 is TGCAGTGCTAGAGAGGACAGGGGGTTTGTTGAAGCTTTCTTT.

In this sample, this clonotype turned up many times. This rearrangement joins TRBV9 to TRBJ1-6; no definite D call. The CDR3 covers 14 residues. Germline-derived CDR1 and CDR2 are SGDLS and YYNGEE. V dropped 3 bases and J dropped 9 bases, with 13 bases sitting between them. The CDR3 bases are TGTGCCAGCAGCGAACGGCCGTCCCCTTCACCCCTCCACTTT. Its translation: CASSERPSPSPLHF. The whole variable domain, filled in from reference TRBV9 and TRBJ1-6, reads DSGVTQTPKHLITATGQRVTLRCSPRSGDLSVYWYQQSLDQGLQFLIQYYNGEERAKGNILERFSAQQFPDLHSELNLSSLELGDSALYFCASSERPSPSPLHFGNGTRLTVT.

This clonotype was detected many times. The chain links TRBV9 to TRBJ1-2; 8 bases map to TRBD1. Germline V gene sequence: CDR1 SGDLS, CDR2 YYNGEE. With 4 bases clipped from V and 1 base from J, the junction kept 9 bases outside the gene matches. The CDR3 is made up of 16 amino acids. Here the CDR3 reads CASSPRVTGVNYGYTF. CDR3 DNA sequence: TGTGCCAGCAGCCCAAGAGTGACAGGGGTTAACTATGGCTACACCTTC.

This clonotype was observed many times. This CDR3 reads CASSGQGRYFGANVLTF. CDR3 DNA: TGTGCCAGCAGTGGACAGGGGAGATATTTTGGGGCCAACGTCCTGACTTTC. V usage is TRBV12-3 or TRBV12-4 and J usage is TRBJ2-6; 9 nucleotides match TRBD1. Germline trimming cut 5 bases from V and 3 bases from J; bases unmatched to any gene: 8. The CDR3 consists of 17 residues.

This clonotype was counted many times. The CDR3 reads CASSMDRPLTNEKLFF. CDR3 coding DNA: TGTGCCAGCAGTATGGACAGGCCCTTGACTAATGAAAAACTGTTTTTT. The chain employs TRBV27 and TRBJ1-4, with 7 positions matching TRBD1. J gave up 2 bases and V 5 bases, and 8 bases lay outside the gene matches. Germline CDR1 MNHEY, CDR2 SMNVEV (reference sequence). This CDR3 has 16 residues.

This clonotype was recorded at least ten times. This sequence joins TRBV29-1 and TRBJ1-1; 9 bases are a match to TRBD1. V shed 4 bases, J shed 2 bases, and the junction held 5 bases outside the gene matches. CDR3 length: 14 amino acids. The germline gives CDR1 SQVTM, CDR2 ANQGSEA. The CDR3 region is CSVVRTGANTEAFF. CDR3 nucleotide sequence: TGCAGCGTTGTTCGGACAGGGGCCAACACTGAAGCTTTCTTT.

This clonotype was detected ten times or more. The rearrangement joins TRBV3-1 to TRBJ1-1; no definite D call. V lost 1 base and J 2 bases, leaving 8 bases between the germline ends. The CDR3 totals 14 residues. Germline CDR1 and CDR2: LGHDT and YNNKEL (reference sequence). The CDR3 DNA sequence: TGTGCCAGCAGCCAAGTAGCGGGAAACACTGAAGCTTTCTTT. It specifies CASSQVAGNTEAFF.

In its sample, this clonotype was seen many times. The rearrangement uses TRBV3-1 and TRBJ1-5; D perhaps matches TRBD1 (6 bases). V lost 3 bases, J lost 5 bases, and 14 bases lay in between. The CDR3 totals 15 residues. From germline, CDR1 is LGHDT and CDR2 YNNKEL (reference sequence). CDR3 DNA: TGTGCCAGCAGCCAGGGGCTCAGGGGTTATCAGCCCCAGCATTTT. Its protein is CASSQGLRGYQPQHF. Using reference TRBV3-1 and TRBJ1-5 for the parts outside the CDR3, the full variable domain is DTAVSQTPKYLVTQMGNDKSIKCEQNLGHDTMYWYKQDSKKFLKIMFSYNNKELIINETVPNRFSPKSPDKAHLNLHINSLELGDSAVYFCASSQGLRGYQPQHFGDGTRLSIL.

This clonotype came up many times. This chain uses TRBV7-2 with TRBJ2-7, with no clear D. The CDR3 runs 14 residues. The V gene's germline CDR1 is SGHTA and CDR2 FQGNSA. V dropped 5 bases and J dropped 5 bases, with 16 bases sitting between them. CDR3 bases: TGTGCCAGCAGCCCGTCAAAACAGCTCGACGAGCAGTACTTC. Its translation: CASSPSKQLDEQYF.

The chain recombines TRBV5-6 with TRBJ2-1; 10 nucleotides line up with TRBD2. Germline CDR1 and CDR2: SGHDT and YYEEEE. V shed 5 bases and J 9 bases; nucleotides not matched to a gene: 5. This CDR3 is 13 amino acids long. This CDR3 reads CASSISGGLEQFF. In DNA form, the CDR3 reads TGTGCCAGCAGTATTAGCGGGGGGCTTGAGCAGTTCTTC.

This clonotype was observed many times. The V and J genes are TRBV18 and TRBJ2-1, with 12 bases fitting TRBD2. This CDR3 has 14 residues. Germline-derived CDR1 and CDR2 are KGHSH and LQKENI. The junction had 4 bases not matched to a gene; V was cut back by 5 bases and J by 8 bases. The CDR3: CASSSTSGGDEQFF. The CDR3 nucleotides read TGTGCCAGCTCATCGACTAGCGGGGGCGATGAGCAGTTCTTC.

The rearrangement joins TRBV20-1 to TRBJ1-5; D not resolved. Per the germline V gene, CDR1 is DFQATT and CDR2 is SNEGSKA (reference sequence). The ends were cut back, 0 bases at V and 9 bases at J, with 18 bases in the middle. The CDR3 contains 15 residues. The CDR3 DNA reads as TGCAGTGCTAGAGATCCAAGGCTCCCTGTAGGGCCCCAGCATTTT. It codes for CSARDPRLPVGPQHF.

This clonotype was seen a handful of times. The gene calls are TRBV7-6 and TRBJ1-2, with 7 bases aligning to TRBD1. With 5 bases clipped from V and 4 bases from J, the junction kept 10 bases outside the gene matches. CDR1 SGHVS and CDR2 FNYEAQ come from the germline V gene. This CDR3 spans 15 amino acids. The DNA for the CDR3 is TGTGCCAGCAGCCCCGGGACAGCCATCCTCTATGGCTACACCTTC. This codes for CASSPGTAILYGYTF.

This clonotype was detected ten times or more. This chain joins TRBV7-8 and TRBJ2-7, with 9 bases matching TRBD1. The germline gives CDR1 SGHVS, CDR2 FQNEAQ. With 5 bases clipped from V and 3 bases from J, the junction kept 8 bases outside the gene matches. The CDR3 covers 15 residues. The CDR3 nucleotides read TGTGCCAGCAGCCAGTTGGACAGGGGAGGCTACGAGCAGTACTTC. Its protein product is CASSQLDRGGYEQYF.

Only a few counts were recorded for this clonotype. CDR3 sequence: CASSPLSTDYNEKLFF. The DNA of the CDR3 is TGTGCCAGCAGTCCATTATCGACGGATTACAATGAAAAACTGTTTTTT. The rearrangement joins TRBV25-1 to TRBJ1-4, with D unresolved. This CDR3 comprises 16 residues. V gave up 5 bases and J gave up 5 bases, with 18 bases separating them. Germline CDR1 and CDR2: MGHDK and SYGVNS.

On this clonotype: Just one base apart from a much larger clone, this may be a read error. This chain uses TRBV11-2 with TRBJ1-2; D is unclear. Germline-derived CDR1 and CDR2 are SGHAT and FQNNGV. The CDR3 runs to 13 residues. DNA of the CDR3: TGTGCCAGCAGCGGCCCGAACATCTATGGCCACACCTTC. Translated, it gives CASSGPNIYGHTF.

This clonotype was observed many times. This chain connects TRBV3-1 to TRBJ1-2; D possibly corresponds to TRBD1 (5 bases). Germline-derived CDR1 and CDR2 are LGHDT and YNNKEL (reference sequence). V shed 0 bases and J shed 4 bases, with 24 bases lying between them. The CDR3 loop spans 19 amino acids. CDR3 nucleotide sequence: TGTGCCAGCAGCCAAGACCCTACCGGTATAGGCAGGGAGGGCTATGGCTACACCTTC. Protein: CASSQDPTGIGREGYGYTF.

This clonotype was seen at least ten times. The V call is TRBV6-1, the J call TRBJ2-7; 8 bases line up with TRBD2. The CDR3 sequence is 14 residues long. J lost 2 bases, V lost 6 bases, and 6 bases had no gene match. CDR1 and CDR2 from the germline V gene are MNHNS and SASEGT. The CDR3 DNA is TGTGCCAGCAGACCACCGGGACTAGCCTACGAGCAGTACTTC. This gives the protein CASRPPGLAYEQYF.

Details on this clonotype: A single base is all that separates this from a far larger clone, so a read error is likely. The chain links TRBV11-2 to TRBJ2-4; 10 bases line up with TRBD2. Per the germline V gene, CDR1 is SGHAT and CDR2 is FQNNGV. V was pared by 5 bases and J by 13 bases, with 14 bases of the junction left unmatched. CDR3 length: 15 amino acids. The CDR3 region has the DNA TGTGCCAGCAGCAGAACTAGCGGGGTTTACAATGAGCAGTACTTC. It translates to CASSRTSGVYNEQYF.

This clonotype was counted only a few times. This chain joins TRBV6-9 and TRBJ2-1; no definite D call. Deletions cut 3 bases from V and 2 bases from J, with 5 bases between. This CDR3 is 13 amino acids long. CDR1 MNHGY and CDR2 SVAAGI come from the germline V gene. CDR3 nucleotide sequence: TGTGCCAGCAGTTACAGCCCCTACAATGAGCAGTTCTTC. Protein product: CASSYSPYNEQFF.

J is TRBJ1-1 and V is TRBV10-3, with D tentatively TRBD1 (5 bases). The CDR3 loop spans 16 amino acids. Between the trimmed V and J ends, which lost 4 bases and 2 bases, there was a span of 17 bases. Germline V gene sequence: CDR1 ENHRY, CDR2 SYGVKD. In nucleotides, the CDR3 is TGTGCCATCAGTGGGGACCGGGGCAGCTTAAACACTGAAGCTTTCTTT. Translation: CAISGDRGSLNTEAFF.

The table lists this clonotype with many counts. This chain joins TRBV5-5 and TRBJ1-2; no clear D. Germline values: CDR1 SGHKS, CDR2 YYEKEE (reference sequence). Trimming cost V 4 bases and J 0 bases, with 13 bases left between them. CDR3 size: 15 residues. The CDR3 coding sequence is TGTGCCAGCAGCCCCCGACGGATCCCTAACTATGGCTACACCTTC. It specifies CASSPRRIPNYGYTF.

Ten or more counts support this clonotype. The V and J genes are TRBV12-3 or TRBV12-4 and TRBJ2-3; 8 bases fit TRBD2. The CDR3 sequence is 14 residues long. V shed 7 bases and J 4 bases; nucleotides not matched to a gene: 7. The CDR3 reads CASIRGGSADTQYF. CDR3 bases: TGTGCCAGCATACGGGGGGGGAGTGCAGATACGCAGTATTTT.

This clonotype appeared many times. For the CDR3, the DNA is TGTGCCAGCAGCACTTGGGACGGAACCTACGAGCAGTACTTC. Residues: CASSTWDGTYEQYF. The chain joins TRBV5-4 to TRBJ2-7; TRBD1 or TRBD2 may be the D gene (5 bases each). The CDR3 spans 14 residues. CDR1 is SGHNT and CDR2 is YYREEE in the germline V gene (reference sequence). V lost 4 bases and J lost 2, with 13 bases in between.

A word on this clonotype: One end of the junction does not line up with germline, which may come from a read error. The chain employs TRBV7-9 and TRBJ2-3; D may be TRBD1 (6 bases). Germline V gene lookup returns CDR1 SEHNR and CDR2 FQNEAQ (reference sequence). The CDR3 is 16 residues long. The CDR3 nucleotides are TGTGCTAGCAGCCCCTGGGGGCAGGGACGCACAGATACGCAGTATTTT. Residues: CASSPWGQGRTDTQYF. The entire variable domain, with the rest obtained from reference TRBV7-9 and TRBJ2-3, is as follows: DTGVSQNPRHKITKRGQNVTFRCDPISEHNRLYWYRQTLGQGPEFLTYFQNEAQLEKSRLLSDRFSAERPKGSFSTLEIQRTEQGDSAMYLCASSPWGQGRTDTQYFGPGTRLTVL.